These T cell receptor beta chains were read from a single sample in a study of T cell changes during pregnancy in multiple sclerosis. Assay used: immunoSEQ multiplex PCR; TCRdb lists only in-frame clones, some missing. The table shows roughly 40,000 clones, with around 90% occurring only once. The source material was CD4+ T cells from peripheral blood mononuclear cells, sampled before pregnancy. All receptors come from a female donor with multiple sclerosis, enrolled in a pregnancy study. The CDR3 runs from the conserved cysteine through the conserved F or W. D genes are given only for firm matches. Clone size is not always given. Where it is, it says once, few, many or a class for expanded clones.

d_call: NA; j_call: TRBJ2-6; clone_size: once; v_call: TRBV4-3; cdr3_aa: CASSVLEYSGANVLTF; cdr3_nt: TGCGCCAGCAGCGTTTTAGAATACTCTGGGGCCAACGTCCTGACTTTC
d_call: TRBD2; j_call: TRBJ2-1; clone_size: once; v_call: TRBV7-2; cdr3_aa: CASSLVATSGGLRGEQFF; cdr3_nt: TGTGCCAGCAGCTTAGTCGCGACTAGCGGGGGCCTTCGAGGTGAGCAGTTCTTC
d_call: TRBD2; j_call: TRBJ2-7; clone_size: NA; v_call: TRBV30; cdr3_aa: CAWSVIGGKRGANLDYEQYF; cdr3_nt: TGTGCCTGGAGTGTAATCGGCGGGAAGCGGGGGGCTAACCTTGACTACGAGCAGTACTTC
d_call: NA; j_call: TRBJ2-7; clone_size: NA; v_call: TRBV6-5; cdr3_aa: CASSYREKMAYEQYF; cdr3_nt: TGTGCCAGCAGTTACCGGGAAAAAATGGCCTACGAGCAGTACTTC
d_call: NA; j_call: TRBJ1-1; clone_size: NA; v_call: TRBV6-5; cdr3_aa: CAATGNTEAFF; cdr3_nt: TGTGCCGCAACAGGGAACACTGAAGCTTTCTTT
d_call: TRBD1; j_call: TRBJ1-2; clone_size: NA; v_call: TRBV18; cdr3_aa: CASSPPGTGRNGYTF; cdr3_nt: TGTGCCAGCTCACCACCGGGGACAGGGAGGAATGGCTACACCTTC
d_call: NA; j_call: TRBJ1-1; clone_size: NA; v_call: TRBV4-2; cdr3_aa: CASSQDGGGLNTEAFF; cdr3_nt: TGTGCCAGCAGCCAAGATGGGGGCGGACTTAACACTGAAGCTTTCTTT
d_call: NA; j_call: TRBJ1-4; clone_size: few; v_call: TRBV10-3; cdr3_aa: CAISQENEKLFF; cdr3_nt: TGTGCCATCAGTCAAGAGAATGAAAAACTGTTTTTT
d_call: NA; j_call: TRBJ2-1; clone_size: once; v_call: TRBV11-2; cdr3_aa: CASSLGVRIGNEQFF; cdr3_nt: TGTGCCAGCAGCTTAGGCGTACGTATTGGCAATGAGCAGTTCTTC
d_call: NA; j_call: TRBJ2-3; clone_size: NA; v_call: TRBV29-1; cdr3_aa: CSFRFSTDTQYF; cdr3_nt: TGCAGCTTTCGTTTTAGCACAGATACGCAGTATTTT
d_call: NA; j_call: TRBJ1-1; clone_size: NA; v_call: TRBV15; cdr3_aa: CATSKQGARAQTNTEAFF; cdr3_nt: TGTGCCACCAGCAAACAAGGAGCCAGGGCTCAGACGAACACTGAAGCTTTCTTT
d_call: NA; j_call: TRBJ1-3; clone_size: NA; v_call: TRBV9; cdr3_aa: CASSAVGVSPLTGFNTIYF; cdr3_nt: TGTGCCAGCAGCGCCGTCGGGGTCTCCCCGTTGACAGGTTTTAACACCATATATTTT
d_call: TRBD1; j_call: TRBJ1-2; clone_size: NA; v_call: TRBV9; cdr3_aa: CASSVRGDRVVLDYGYTF; cdr3_nt: TGTGCCAGCAGCGTACGGGGGGACAGGGTTGTCCTTGACTATGGCTACACCTTC
d_call: NA; j_call: TRBJ1-1; clone_size: once; v_call: TRBV5-1; cdr3_aa: CASSTTSSSGTEAFF; cdr3_nt: TGCGCCAGCAGCACCACGTCCTCCTCGGGCACTGAAGCTTTCTTT
d_call: TRBD1; j_call: TRBJ1-2; clone_size: once; v_call: TRBV4-2; cdr3_aa: CASSPRARDRGLYGYTF; cdr3_nt: TGTGCCAGCAGCCCGAGGGCCCGGGACAGGGGGCTCTATGGCTACACCTTC
d_call: TRBD1; j_call: TRBJ1-5; clone_size: NA; v_call: TRBV19; cdr3_aa: CASSLEGQNNQPQHF; cdr3_nt: TGTGCCAGTAGTCTCGAGGGACAGAACAATCAGCCCCAGCATTTT
d_call: TRBD2; j_call: TRBJ2-1; clone_size: NA; v_call: TRBV9; cdr3_aa: CASRGGVNEQFF; cdr3_nt: TGTGCCAGCAGGGGGGGGGTCAATGAGCAGTTCTTC
d_call: TRBD1; j_call: TRBJ2-1; clone_size: NA; v_call: TRBV27; cdr3_aa: CASRQGAVTYNEQFF; cdr3_nt: TGTGCCAGTCGACAGGGGGCAGTCACCTACAATGAGCAGTTCTTC
d_call: NA; j_call: TRBJ2-3; clone_size: NA; v_call: TRBV7-2; cdr3_aa: CASSFLGPTDTQYF; cdr3_nt: TGTGCCAGCAGCTTCCTAGGTCCCACAGATACGCAGTATTTT
d_call: TRBD1; j_call: TRBJ1-3; clone_size: once; v_call: TRBV6-1; cdr3_aa: CASREKWTGHTIYF; cdr3_nt: TGTGCCAGCAGGGAAAAGTGGACAGGGCACACCATATATTTT
d_call: NA; j_call: TRBJ2-5; clone_size: NA; v_call: TRBV29-1; cdr3_aa: CSVEGGLQETQYF; cdr3_nt: TGCAGCGTTGAAGGAGGGTTACAAGAGACCCAGTACTTC
d_call: TRBD1; j_call: TRBJ2-1; clone_size: NA; v_call: TRBV4-2; cdr3_aa: CASSQVGGTGGNEQFF; cdr3_nt: TGTGCCAGCAGCCAAGTGGGGGGGACAGGGGGCAATGAGCAGTTCTTC
d_call: TRBD1; j_call: TRBJ1-3; clone_size: NA; v_call: TRBV25-1; cdr3_aa: CASSALGQVSGNTIYF; cdr3_nt: TGTGCCAGCAGTGCTTTGGGACAGGTCTCTGGAAACACCATATATTTT
d_call: TRBD1; j_call: TRBJ2-7; clone_size: NA; v_call: TRBV2; cdr3_aa: CASRQGGEQYF; cdr3_nt: TGTGCCAGCCGACAGGGTGGGGAGCAGTACTTC
d_call: TRBD1; j_call: TRBJ1-2; clone_size: NA; v_call: TRBV7-2; cdr3_aa: CASSLASDRGYGYTF; cdr3_nt: TGTGCCAGCAGCTTAGCGTCAGACAGGGGCTATGGCTACACCTTC
d_call: TRBD2; j_call: TRBJ2-3; clone_size: NA; v_call: TRBV29-1; cdr3_aa: CSVVPSGGRDTQYF; cdr3_nt: TGCAGCGTTGTTCCTAGCGGGGGGCGGGATACGCAGTATTTT
d_call: TRBD1; j_call: TRBJ2-7; clone_size: NA; v_call: TRBV15; cdr3_aa: CATSSGDRTAYEQYF; cdr3_nt: TGTGCCACCAGCAGTGGGGACAGAACAGCCTACGAGCAGTACTTC
d_call: TRBD2; j_call: TRBJ2-2; clone_size: NA; v_call: TRBV11-2; cdr3_aa: CASSVLAGGRAGELFF; cdr3_nt: TGTGCCAGCAGCGTACTAGCGGGGGGGAGGGCCGGGGAGCTGTTTTTT
d_call: NA; j_call: TRBJ1-2; clone_size: NA; v_call: TRBV7-3; cdr3_aa: CASSLTGASVSGYTF; cdr3_nt: TGTGCCAGCAGCTTGACAGGAGCGAGCGTTTCTGGCTACACCTTC
d_call: TRBD1; j_call: TRBJ2-7; clone_size: NA; v_call: TRBV11-2; cdr3_aa: CASSRDRGLYEQYF; cdr3_nt: TGTGCCAGCAGCCGCGACAGGGGACTCTACGAGCAGTACTTC
d_call: NA; j_call: TRBJ1-2; clone_size: NA; v_call: TRBV7-6; cdr3_aa: CASSPGGPNYGYTF; cdr3_nt: TGTGCCAGCAGCCCCGGGGGGCCTAACTATGGCTACACCTTC
d_call: TRBD1; j_call: TRBJ1-1; clone_size: NA; v_call: TRBV9; cdr3_aa: CASSVRQGANTEAFF; cdr3_nt: TGTGCCAGCAGCGTACGTCAGGGGGCGAACACTGAAGCTTTCTTT
d_call: TRBD1; j_call: TRBJ2-7; clone_size: NA; v_call: TRBV30; cdr3_aa: CAATGGGYEQYF; cdr3_nt: TGTGCCGCGACAGGGGGAGGATACGAGCAGTACTTC
d_call: NA; j_call: TRBJ2-7; clone_size: NA; v_call: TRBV7-2; cdr3_aa: CASSFPGTPNYEQYF; cdr3_nt: TGTGCCAGCAGCTTCCCCGGGACTCCTAATTACGAGCAGTACTTC
d_call: TRBD1; j_call: TRBJ2-2; clone_size: NA; v_call: TRBV4-1; cdr3_aa: CASSHGQGKNTGELFF; cdr3_nt: TGCGCCAGCAGCCACGGACAGGGGAAGAACACCGGGGAGCTGTTTTTT
d_call: TRBD1; j_call: TRBJ2-2; clone_size: NA; v_call: TRBV6-5; cdr3_aa: CASRSGTGRGELFF; cdr3_nt: TGTGCCAGCAGGTCTGGGACAGGGAGGGGGGAGCTGTTTTTT
d_call: NA; j_call: TRBJ1-1; clone_size: NA; v_call: TRBV7-9; cdr3_aa: CASSLVPGKNTEAFF; cdr3_nt: TGTGCCAGCAGCTTAGTGCCAGGGAAAAACACTGAAGCTTTCTTT
d_call: TRBD1; j_call: TRBJ2-6; clone_size: NA; v_call: TRBV7-9; cdr3_aa: CASSYGTGASGANVLTF; cdr3_nt: TGTGCCAGCAGCTACGGGACAGGGGCCTCTGGGGCCAACGTCCTGACTTTC
d_call: NA; j_call: TRBJ2-2; clone_size: NA; v_call: TRBV10-3; cdr3_aa: CAISALQGNTGELFF; cdr3_nt: TGTGCCATCAGTGCACTACAGGGAAACACCGGGGAGCTGTTTTTT
d_call: NA; j_call: TRBJ1-5; clone_size: few; v_call: TRBV11-2; cdr3_aa: CASSFGGNQPQHF; cdr3_nt: TGTGCCAGCAGCTTCGGGGGCAATCAGCCCCAGCATTTT
d_call: TRBD1; j_call: TRBJ2-7; clone_size: few; v_call: TRBV7-9; cdr3_aa: CASSPSPGTGNYEQYF; cdr3_nt: TGTGCCAGCAGCCCATCCCCCGGGACAGGGAACTACGAGCAGTACTTC
d_call: NA; j_call: TRBJ1-2; clone_size: NA; v_call: TRBV7-2; cdr3_aa: CASSLAGLQYGYTF; cdr3_nt: TGTGCCAGCAGCTTAGCCGGACTTCAGTATGGCTACACCTTC
d_call: NA; j_call: TRBJ2-5; clone_size: NA; v_call: TRBV29-1; cdr3_aa: CSVGGETQYF; cdr3_nt: TGCAGCGTTGGAGGGGAGACCCAGTACTTC
d_call: NA; j_call: TRBJ2-6; clone_size: NA; v_call: TRBV6-4; cdr3_aa: CASSPGGANVLTF; cdr3_nt: TGTGCCAGCAGTCCAGGTGGGGCCAACGTCCTGACTTTC
d_call: TRBD2; j_call: TRBJ2-5; clone_size: NA; v_call: TRBV19; cdr3_aa: CASSAGGAYQETQYF; cdr3_nt: TGTGCCAGTAGTGCGGGGGGGGCGTACCAAGAGACCCAGTACTTC
d_call: TRBD1; j_call: TRBJ1-2; clone_size: once; v_call: TRBV27; cdr3_aa: CASRLTQGAWGYTF; cdr3_nt: TGTGCCAGCAGGCTAACGCAGGGGGCATGGGGCTACACCTTC
d_call: TRBD2; j_call: TRBJ2-5; clone_size: NA; v_call: TRBV4-3; cdr3_aa: CASSWRGTSGGAGETQYF; cdr3_nt: TGCGCCAGCAGCTGGCGAGGGACTAGCGGGGGGGCCGGGGAGACCCAGTACTTC
d_call: NA; j_call: TRBJ2-7; clone_size: once; v_call: TRBV29-1; cdr3_aa: CSAGRGGDEQYF; cdr3_nt: TGCAGCGCCGGAAGGGGGGGGGACGAGCAGTACTTC
d_call: NA; j_call: TRBJ2-7; clone_size: NA; v_call: TRBV12-5; cdr3_aa: CASGLVPGGHEQYF; cdr3_nt: TGTGCTAGTGGTTTGGTACCGGGGGGCCACGAGCAGTACTTC
d_call: NA; j_call: TRBJ2-7; clone_size: once; v_call: TRBV7-2; cdr3_aa: CASSLAGSSYEQYF; cdr3_nt: TGTGCCAGCAGCTTAGCGGGGAGCTCCTACGAGCAGTACTTC
d_call: NA; j_call: TRBJ2-7; clone_size: NA; v_call: TRBV7-9; cdr3_aa: CASSSNTLVSYF; cdr3_nt: TGTGCCAGCAGTTCCAACACCCTGGTCTCGTACTTC
d_call: TRBD2; j_call: TRBJ2-1; clone_size: NA; v_call: TRBV6-6; cdr3_aa: CASSSRRGGGNEQFF; cdr3_nt: TGTGCCAGCAGTTCCCGGCGGGGGGGCGGGAATGAGCAGTTCTTC
d_call: NA; j_call: TRBJ1-5; clone_size: NA; v_call: TRBV18; cdr3_aa: CASSPGVAPQHF; cdr3_nt: TGTGCCAGCTCACCCGGGGTAGCTCCCCAGCATTTT
d_call: NA; j_call: TRBJ1-1; clone_size: NA; v_call: TRBV19; cdr3_aa: CASSSQGPNTEAFF; cdr3_nt: TGTGCCAGTAGTTCACAGGGCCCGAACACTGAAGCTTTCTTT